The entry below describes one T cell receptor (beta chain). Its specificity is not known. This CDR3 has 14 residues. V lost 3 bases and J lost 2, with 10 bases in between. The germline V gene encodes CDR1 SGHNT and CDR2 YENEEA. The data are from a study of PD-1 blockade in classical Hodgkin lymphoma. This table comes from immunoSEQ multiplex PCR, and its TCRdb copy is limited to in-frame clones, with some not included. The table includes tens of thousands of clones, around 88% detected once. General observations from the study: Why repertoires differed is undefined; disease activity or prior therapy possibly contributed.

No patient escaped relapse after autologous stem cell transplantation, and brentuximab vedotin exposure varied. The chain recombines TRBV11-3 with TRBJ2-5; a possible D gene is TRBD1 (6 bases). Material: peripheral blood mononuclear cells (PBMCs), obtained before the second cycle of nivolumab. The receptor was derived from a human donor with classical Hodgkin lymphoma. CDR3 residues: CASSLATGQETQYF. The CDR3 nucleotides are TGTGCCAGCAGCTTGGCTACAGGGCAAGAGACCCAGTACTTC.